This T cell receptor beta chain was captured by sequencing in a study of T cell responses to AZD1222 COVID-19 vaccine. Study at large: Second-dose recipients at about 4 or about 12 weeks were treated as one pooled group. General study points: Clonal diversity was possibly underestimated, and white British individuals and females predominated among donors.

In regard to this clone: Its specificity is not known.

Here immunoSEQ multiplex PCR was the method, and the copy in TCRdb shows in-frame clones only, minus some. Among some 150,000 clones listed, around 90% were seen once. There are 13 residues in the CDR3. Per the germline V gene, CDR1 is MGHDK and CDR2 is SYGVNS. V dropped 5 bases and J dropped 6 bases, with 13 bases sitting between them. V and J are TRBV25-1 and TRBJ1-1, with D possibly being TRBD1 (5 bases). This clonotype was obtained from an adult in good health. The sequences come from peripheral blood, collected on day 0 of AZD1222 vaccination. The chain's CDR3 is CASSPNGGAEAFF. In nucleotides, the CDR3 is TGTGCCAGCAGTCCTAATGGGGGAGCTGAAGCTTTCTTT.